Listed here are 8 T cell receptor beta chains from one sample, sequenced in a study of blood T cell repertoires in COVID-19. Generated by immunoSEQ multiplex PCR, the TCRdb table keeps only in-frame clones and is missing some. The repertoire holds 75,000 to 95,000 clones, with 90% to 95% as singletons. The specimen sequenced was peripheral blood. The receptors were sampled from a man aged 55-75 years with acute or convalescent COVID-19.

The chain joins TRBV10-3 to TRBJ2-1; 13 positions agree with TRBD2. Germline values: CDR1 ENHRY, CDR2 SYGVKD. The CDR3 is made up of 18 amino acids. V was pared by 1 base and J by 2 bases, with 5 bases of the junction left unmatched. The DNA for the CDR3 is TGTGCCATCAGTGAGTGGACTAGCGGGAGCCCCCCCTACAATGAGCAGTTCTTC. It is translated as CAISEWTSGSPPYNEQFF.

The chain is built from TRBV3-1 (or the pseudogene TRBV3-2) and TRBJ1-2; 10 positions agree with TRBD1. The CDR3 totals 16 residues. V trimming: 2 bases; J trimming: 3 bases; junction bases outside the gene matches: 6. CDR1 is LGHDT, CDR2 YNNKEL, per germline (reference sequence). As DNA, the CDR3 is TGTGCCAGCAGCCAAAACTGGGACAGGGGTTACTATGGCTACACCTTC. It translates to CASSQNWDRGYYGYTF.

The CDR3 coding sequence is TGTGCCAGTAGTGAGGACAGGGAGCGTACTGAAGCTTTCTTT. Translating gives CASSEDRERTEAFF. The chain uses TRBV19 and TRBJ1-1; TRBD1 agrees at 8 bases. The ends lost 5 bases at V and 5 bases at J; junction bases unmatched: 7. Germline CDR1 LNHDA, CDR2 SQIVND (reference sequence). The CDR3 has 14 amino acids.

The chain has TRBV4-3 and TRBJ1-1; D unclear. V lost 1 base and J 1 base, leaving 13 bases between the germline ends. The CDR3 sequence is 16 residues long. Germline lookup yields CDR1 LGHNA and CDR2 YSLEER. DNA of the CDR3: TGCGCCAGCAGCCAAGGGGATCTCGAGGGGAACACTGAAGCTTTCTTT. It specifies CASSQGDLEGNTEAFF.

The chain carries TRBV4-1 and TRBJ2-1, with TRBD2 matching over 11 bases. The germline gives CDR1 MGHRA, CDR2 YSYEKL. The CDR3 covers 18 residues. Losses at the gene ends were 4 bases for V and 0 bases for J; bases not matched to a gene: 8. DNA of the CDR3: TGCGCCAGCAGCCTACTAGCGGGAGTACCAAGCTCCTACAATGAGCAGTTCTTC. Translating gives CASSLLAGVPSSYNEQFF.

The V gene is TRBV27, the J gene TRBJ2-3; 7 nucleotides align to TRBD1. V was pared by 5 bases and J by 1 base, with 9 bases of the junction left unmatched. This CDR3 is 16 amino acids long. Germline assignment: CDR1 MNHEY and CDR2 SMNVEV (reference sequence). In nucleotides, the CDR3 is TGTGCCAGCAGTCCCAAAGGGACAGTACGCACAGATACGCAGTATTTT. Its protein is CASSPKGTVRTDTQYF.

V gene TRBV14 combines with J gene TRBJ1-1; 10 bases map to TRBD1. In germline, CDR1 is SGHDN, CDR2 FVKESK. The J segment lost 10 bases and the V segment lost 4 bases, leaving 6 bases of the junction unmatched. The CDR3 runs to 13 residues. The CDR3 loop is CASSRNRQGAAFF. CDR3 sequence (DNA): TGTGCCAGCAGCCGGAATCGACAGGGGGCAGCTTTCTTT.

This sequence joins TRBV28 and TRBJ1-5, with D hard to call. The length of the CDR3 is 14 residues. Germline V gene sequence: CDR1 MDHEN, CDR2 SYDVKM. Trimming left V 3 bases short and J 5 bases short, with 11 bases between. This CDR3 is CASSLGGQYQPQHF. CDR3 bases: TGTGCCAGCAGTTTGGGAGGGCAGTATCAGCCCCAGCATTTT.